This passage covers 5 T cell receptor beta chains from one sample sequenced in a study of OX40 agonist ivuxolimab in advanced cancers. Sequencing used immunoSEQ multiplex PCR; TCRdb keeps in-frame clones, though not all of them. The table lists roughly 74,000 clones, 85% to 95% of them singletons. Material: CD4+ or CD8+ T cells sorted from blood, obtained in a trial of the OX40 agonist ivuxolimab. The receptors originated from an adult with an advanced solid tumor such as melanoma, head and neck, liver or kidney cancer.

CDR3 in DNA: TGCAGCGTATCGGACACTGAAGCTTTCTTT. Protein product: CSVSDTEAFF. The chain is built from TRBV29-1 and TRBJ1-1; D gene unclear. Germline CDR1 SQVTM, CDR2 ANQGSEA. Trimming pared 6 bases from V and 3 bases from J, leaving 5 bases between. There are 10 residues in the CDR3.

This chain links TRBV19 with TRBJ1-2, with TRBD1 identical over 11 bases. Unmatched junction bases numbered 4, after V lost 3 bases and J lost 4 bases. This CDR3 region has 15 residues. Germline V gene data show CDR1 as LNHDA and CDR2 as SQIVND (reference sequence). The CDR3 region is CASSMDRGRIYGYTF. CDR3 DNA sequence: TGTGCCAGTAGTATGGACAGGGGGCGCATCTATGGCTACACCTTC.

The sample holds a few counts of this clone. CDR3 loop: CASSEAHIMTNEQYF. CDR3 sequence (DNA): TGTGCCAGCAGTGAAGCGCACATAATGACCAACGAGCAGTACTTC. J is TRBJ2-7 and V is TRBV6-1; D remains unclear. CDR3 length equals 15 residues. From germline, CDR1 is MNHNS and CDR2 SASEGT. V lost 0 bases to trimming and J lost 5 bases, with 14 bases between them.

This chain links TRBV5-6 with TRBJ2-2, with unresolved D. Trimming shortened V by 0 bases and J by 7 bases, and 13 bases separated the two germline ends. The CDR3 is made up of 15 amino acids. The germline CDR1 and CDR2 sequences are SGHDT and YYEEEE. The CDR3, as DNA: TGTGCCAGCAGCTTGGTTCGGGCAAGGTTCGGGGAGCTGTTTTTT. It yields the protein CASSLVRARFGELFF.

The V and J genes are TRBV4-3 and TRBJ2-7; TRBD2 agrees at 7 bases. This CDR3 comprises 15 residues. J lost 2 bases, V lost 0 bases, and 4 bases had no gene match. CDR1 is LGHNA and CDR2 is YSLEER in the germline V gene. This CDR3 reads CASSQERGFTYEQYF. In DNA form, the CDR3 reads TGCGCCAGCAGCCAAGAGCGGGGGTTTACCTACGAGCAGTACTTC.